The sequence of this T cell receptor beta chain was determined in a study of blood T cell repertoires in COVID-19. Germline V gene sequence: CDR1 LGHNA, CDR2 YSLEER. Trimming stripped 0 bases from V and 5 bases from J, with 13 bases between. The CDR3 consists of 15 residues. Repertoires were generated with immunoSEQ multiplex PCR, while TCRdb's copy carries only in-frame clones and drops some. Of roughly 41,000 clones detected, 87% appear once; the ten largest clones hold about 4%. The chain combines TRBV4-3 with TRBJ1-2; possible D gene TRBD1, 5 bases. This TCR was sampled from a man in his 60s with acute or convalescent COVID-19. Sequenced input: peripheral blood. CDR3 protein: CASSQDAPGDYGYTF. In DNA form, the CDR3 reads TGCGCCAGCAGCCAAGATGCCCCGGGGGATTATGGCTACACCTTC.